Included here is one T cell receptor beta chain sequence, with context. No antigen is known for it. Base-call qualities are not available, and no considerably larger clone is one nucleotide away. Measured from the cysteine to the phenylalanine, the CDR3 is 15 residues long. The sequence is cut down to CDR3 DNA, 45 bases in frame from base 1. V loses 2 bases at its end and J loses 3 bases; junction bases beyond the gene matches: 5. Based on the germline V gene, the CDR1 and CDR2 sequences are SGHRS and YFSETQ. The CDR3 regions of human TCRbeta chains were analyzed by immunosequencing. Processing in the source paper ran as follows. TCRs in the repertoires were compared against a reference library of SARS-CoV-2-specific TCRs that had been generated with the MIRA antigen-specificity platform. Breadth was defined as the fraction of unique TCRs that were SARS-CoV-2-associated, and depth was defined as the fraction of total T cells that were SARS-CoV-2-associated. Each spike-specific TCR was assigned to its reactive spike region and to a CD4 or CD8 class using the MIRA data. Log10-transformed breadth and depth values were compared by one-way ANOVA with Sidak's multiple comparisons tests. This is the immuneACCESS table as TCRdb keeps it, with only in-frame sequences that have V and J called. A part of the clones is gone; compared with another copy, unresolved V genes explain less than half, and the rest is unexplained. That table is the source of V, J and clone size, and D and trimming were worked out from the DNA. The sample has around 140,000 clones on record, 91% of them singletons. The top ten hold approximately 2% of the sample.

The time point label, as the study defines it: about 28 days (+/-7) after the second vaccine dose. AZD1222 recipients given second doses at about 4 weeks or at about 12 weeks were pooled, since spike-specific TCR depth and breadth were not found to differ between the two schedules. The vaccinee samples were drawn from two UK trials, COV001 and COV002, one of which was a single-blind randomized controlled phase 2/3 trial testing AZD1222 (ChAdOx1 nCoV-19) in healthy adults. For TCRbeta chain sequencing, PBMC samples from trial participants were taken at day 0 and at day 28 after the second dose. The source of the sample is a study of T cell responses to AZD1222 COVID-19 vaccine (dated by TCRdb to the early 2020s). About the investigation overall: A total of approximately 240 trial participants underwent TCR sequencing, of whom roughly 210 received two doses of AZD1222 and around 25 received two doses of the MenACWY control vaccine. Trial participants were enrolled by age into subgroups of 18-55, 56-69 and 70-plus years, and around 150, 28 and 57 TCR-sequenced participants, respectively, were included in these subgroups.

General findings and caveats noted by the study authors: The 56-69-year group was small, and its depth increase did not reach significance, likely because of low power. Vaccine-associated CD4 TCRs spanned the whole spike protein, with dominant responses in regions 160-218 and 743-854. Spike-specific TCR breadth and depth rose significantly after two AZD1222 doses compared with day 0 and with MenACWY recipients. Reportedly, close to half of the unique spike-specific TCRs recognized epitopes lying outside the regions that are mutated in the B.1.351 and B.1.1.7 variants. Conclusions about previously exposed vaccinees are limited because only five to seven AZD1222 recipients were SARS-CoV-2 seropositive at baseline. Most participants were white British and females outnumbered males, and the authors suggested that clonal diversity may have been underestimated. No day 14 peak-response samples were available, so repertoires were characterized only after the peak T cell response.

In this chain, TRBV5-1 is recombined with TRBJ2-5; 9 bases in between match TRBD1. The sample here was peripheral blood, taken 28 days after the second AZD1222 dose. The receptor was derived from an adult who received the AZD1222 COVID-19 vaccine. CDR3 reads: CASSLRWDREETQYF. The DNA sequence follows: TGCGCCAGCAGCTTAAGGTGGGACAGGGAAGAGACCCAGTACTTC.